The 23 T cell receptor beta chains below come from one sample, sequenced in a study of ipilimumab plus nivolumab after autologous stem cell transplantation. The protocol was immunoSEQ multiplex PCR, while the TCRdb copy is restricted to in-frame clones and leaves out a portion. The table has some 16,000 clones, approximately 82% seen once; the top ten hold approximately 22%. The sample consisted of PBMCs, taken in a trial of ipilimumab plus nivolumab as post-transplant consolidation. The receptors come from a male donor with diffuse large B-cell lymphoma.

The rearrangement links TRBV5-6 to TRBJ1-6, with 8 positions matching TRBD1. The CDR3 has 14 residues. CDR1 is SGHDT and CDR2 is YYEEEE in the germline V gene. Unmatched junction bases numbered 2, after V lost 3 bases and J lost 6 bases. The CDR3 coding sequence is TGTGCCAGCAGCTCGGGACAGGTTAATTCACCCCTCCACTTT. Translation gives CASSSGQVNSPLHF.

The chain carries TRBV5-4 and TRBJ2-3; D is unclear. Germline lookup yields CDR1 SGHNT and CDR2 YYREEE (reference sequence). The CDR3 spans 13 residues. The V end was cut by 2 bases, the J end by 0 bases, with 4 bases between. The CDR3 DNA reads as TGTGCCAGCAGCTTTTACAGCACAGATACGCAGTATTTT. It translates to CASSFYSTDTQYF.

The sample holds a few counts of this clone. This sequence joins TRBV28 and TRBJ2-5; the D gene is possibly TRBD2 (5 bases). Per germline, CDR1 MDHEN and CDR2 SYDVKM. There are 12 residues in the CDR3. V gave up 5 bases and J gave up 5 bases, with 9 bases separating them. In DNA, the CDR3 is TGTGCCAGCAGTACCACGGGGGAGACCCAGTACTTC. Its translation is CASSTTGETQYF.

This clone was recorded a few times. V is TRBV18 and J is TRBJ2-2; D unresolved. Germline CDR1 is KGHSH and CDR2 is LQKENI. V lost 5 bases and J lost 5, with 6 bases in between. The CDR3 has 12 amino acids. The CDR3 region has the DNA TGTGCCAGCTCAGAAAAGACCGGGGAGCTGTTTTTT. This sequence encodes CASSEKTGELFF. The whole variable domain, filled in from reference TRBV18 and TRBJ2-2, reads NAGVMQNPRHLVRRRGQEARLRCSPMKGHSHVYWYRQLPEEGLKFMVYLQKENIIDESGMPKERFSAEFPKEGPSILRIQQVVRGDSAAYFCASSEKTGELFFGEGSRLTVL.

Comment on this clone: One end of the junction is discordant with germline, which a read error may explain. The CDR3 loop is CASRGEYEQFF. The DNA for the CDR3 is TGTGCGAGCAGGGGGGAATATGAGCAGTTCTTC. The genes are TRBV6-5 and TRBJ2-1, with D perhaps TRBD1 (7 bases). This CDR3 is 11 amino acids long. Germline CDR1 MNHEY, CDR2 SVGAGI.

The V call is TRBV9, the J call TRBJ2-5, with D maybe TRBD2 (6 bases). CDR1 is SGDLS, CDR2 YYNGEE, per germline. The length of the CDR3 is 15 residues. Trimming cost V 2 bases and J 4 bases, with 15 bases left between them. The CDR3 coding sequence is TGTGCCAGCAGCGTTGAGTGGGGGGTTTCAGAGACCCAGTACTTC. This codes for CASSVEWGVSETQYF.

V gene TRBV11-1 combines with J gene TRBJ1-2; D gene uncertain. The CDR3 runs to 14 residues. Per germline, CDR1 SGHAT and CDR2 FQDESV (reference sequence). V lost 5 bases and J 4 bases, leaving 14 bases between the germline ends. CDR3 in DNA: TGTGCCAGCAGCGCCCCCGGCCAGGTCTATGGCTACACCTTC. Translated: CASSAPGQVYGYTF. Filled out from reference TRBV11-1 and TRBJ1-2, the complete variable domain reads EAEVAQSPRYKITEKSQAVAFWCDPISGHATLYWYRQILGQGPELLVQFQDESVVDDSQLPKDRFSAERLKGVDSTLKIQPAELGDSAMYLCASSAPGQVYGYTFGSGTRLTVV.

The V gene is TRBV7-2, the J gene TRBJ2-3, with D possibly TRBD2 on 7 matching bases. With 3 bases removed from V and 5 bases from J, the gap between germline ends came to 18 bases. This CDR3 region has 16 residues. The V gene's germline CDR1 is SGHTA and CDR2 FQGNSA. The DNA for the CDR3 is TGTGCCAGCAGCTTTGGGGGGGCCTGGGGAGGAGATACGCAGTATTTT. Its protein is CASSFGGAWGGDTQYF.

The chain carries TRBV13 and TRBJ2-3; possible D gene TRBD2, 6 bases. Germline V gives CDR1 PRHDT, CDR2 FYEKMQ (reference sequence). There are 16 residues in the CDR3. With 5 bases removed from V and 4 bases from J, the gap between germline ends came to 19 bases. This chain's CDR3 is CASSPPSGGDSDTQYF. The CDR3 DNA reads as TGTGCCAGCAGCCCCCCCAGTGGCGGGGATTCAGATACGCAGTATTTT.

This clone was detected a few times. The chain recombines TRBV2 with TRBJ1-2; D ambiguous. The CDR3 runs 12 residues. Trimming removed 3 bases from V and 7 bases from J, with 9 bases in between. Germline CDR1 reads SNHLY; CDR2 reads FYNNEI. CDR3 amino acids: CASSDREGGYTF. DNA for the CDR3: TGTGCCAGCAGTGATCGGGAGGGTGGCTACACCTTC. The complete variable domain, with remaining parts taken from reference TRBV2 and TRBJ1-2, reads EPEVTQTPSHQVTQMGQEVILRCVPISNHLYFYWYRQILGQKVEFLVSFYNNEISEKSEIFDDQFSVERPDGSNFTLKIRSTKLEDSAMYFCASSDREGGYTFGSGTRLTVV.

This clone came up a few times. The chain links TRBV7-8 to TRBJ1-5, with 7 bases lining up with TRBD1. This CDR3 is 19 amino acids long. V lost 5 bases and J lost 0; bases outside the gene matches: 16. Germline V gives CDR1 SGHVS, CDR2 FQNEAQ. This CDR3 reads CASSLGQADLLVSNQPQHF. CDR3 sequence (DNA): TGTGCCAGCAGCCTAGGACAGGCCGACCTCCTCGTTAGCAATCAGCCCCAGCATTTT.

The V call is TRBV7-9, the J call TRBJ2-7, with TRBD1 matching over 9 bases. V lost 5 bases to trimming and J lost 1 base; unmatched junction nucleotides: 6. This CDR3 has 15 amino acids. Germline loops: CDR1 SEHNR, CDR2 FQNEAQ (reference sequence). CDR3 sequence reads: CASSPTGGASYEQYF. The CDR3 DNA sequence: TGTGCCAGCAGCCCAACAGGGGGCGCGTCCTACGAGCAGTACTTC.

This clone came up once. The CDR3 region has the DNA TGTGCCAGCAGCTTGGAGGGACAGGGAAGGTACTATGGCTACACCTTC. Its translation is CASSLEGQGRYYGYTF. The chain is built from TRBV5-6 and TRBJ1-2; 9 nucleotides line up with TRBD1. This CDR3 has 16 residues. The germline CDR1 and CDR2 sequences are SGHDT and YYEEEE. J was trimmed by 3 bases and V by 0 bases; bases with no gene match: 6. Combining the CDR3 with reference TRBV5-6 and TRBJ1-2 gives the whole variable domain DAGVTQSPTHLIKTRGQQVTLRCSPKSGHDTVSWYQQALGQGPQFIFQYYEEEERQRGNFPDRFSGHQFPNYSSELNVNALLLGDSALYLCASSLEGQGRYYGYTFGSGTRLTVV.

The chain employs TRBV15 and TRBJ2-3; TRBD2 might be the D (6 bases). CDR3 length: 15 amino acids. Germline CDR1 is LNHNV and CDR2 is YYDKDF (reference sequence). Trimming cost V 5 bases and J 5 bases, with 17 bases left between them. CDR3 DNA: TGTGCCACCAGCCCCCGGGGAGGTTGGCAAGATACGCAGTATTTT. Its translation is CATSPRGGWQDTQYF.

This rearrangement joins TRBV28 to TRBJ2-1; no firm D call. Trimming pared 6 bases from V and 2 bases from J, leaving 8 bases between. The CDR3 spans 13 residues. In germline, CDR1 is MDHEN, CDR2 SYDVKM. The chain's CDR3 is CASRGWAYNEQFF. The CDR3 region has the DNA TGTGCCAGCAGGGGGTGGGCCTACAATGAGCAGTTCTTC.

This chain uses TRBV4-2 with TRBJ1-3, with 8 bases fitting TRBD1. The trim removed 3 bases at V and 0 bases at J, leaving 10 bases unmatched. In germline, CDR1 is LGHNA, CDR2 YNFKEQ. The CDR3 is 18 amino acids. CDR3 sequence: CASSQGHGQGSSGNTIYF. The CDR3, as DNA: TGTGCCAGCAGCCAGGGGCATGGACAGGGCTCCTCTGGAAACACCATATATTTT.

Note on this clone: The same CDR3 can be traced to other DNA sequences in this sample. CDR3 bases: TGTGCCAGCAGCTTGGCGGGCCGCGGACAAGAGACCCAGTACTTC. Encoded protein: CASSLAGRGQETQYF. The gene calls are TRBV5-4 and TRBJ2-5; D gene ambiguous. The germline V gene has CDR1 SGHNT and CDR2 YYREEE (reference sequence). V dropped 0 bases and J dropped 2 bases, with 11 bases sitting between them. This CDR3 is built from 15 residues.

J is TRBJ2-7 and V is TRBV5-4, with 10 bases that match TRBD1. CDR3 length equals 14 residues. J gave up 5 bases and V 4 bases, and 6 bases lay outside the gene matches. CDR1 and CDR2 (germline): SGHNT, YYREEE (reference sequence). CDR3 in DNA: TGTGCCAGCAGCCTCCCCGGGACAGGGGACGAGCAGTACTTC. This encodes CASSLPGTGDEQYF.

The chain uses TRBV28 and TRBJ2-7; D may be TRBD1 (5 bases). V lost 5 bases and J 5 bases, leaving 13 bases between the germline ends. Germline V gene sequence: CDR1 MDHEN, CDR2 SYDVKM. The CDR3 sequence is 13 residues long. The CDR3 DNA is TGTGCCAGCAGTCCAGGCGACAGACACGAGCAGTACTTC. Its translation is CASSPGDRHEQYF.

The V gene is TRBV7-9, the J gene TRBJ1-2; 7 bases are a match to TRBD1. V shed 5 bases and J 4 bases; nucleotides not matched to a gene: 4. Per the germline V gene, CDR1 is SEHNR and CDR2 is FQNEAQ (reference sequence). The CDR3 has 13 residues. The CDR3 here is CASSDRDSYGYTF. The CDR3 bases are TGTGCCAGCAGCGACAGGGACTCCTATGGCTACACCTTC. The complete variable domain, with remaining parts taken from reference TRBV7-9 and TRBJ1-2, reads DTGVSQNPRHKITKRGQNVTFRCDPISEHNRLYWYRQTLGQGPEFLTYFQNEAQLEKSRLLSDRFSAERPKGSFSTLEIQRTEQGDSAMYLCASSDRDSYGYTFGSGTRLTVV.

The V gene is TRBV19, the J gene TRBJ2-7; 7 bases are a match to TRBD1. This CDR3 has 15 amino acids. J was trimmed by 1 base and V by 4 bases; bases with no gene match: 7. Germline lookup yields CDR1 LNHDA and CDR2 SQIVND (reference sequence). The CDR3 loop reads CASSKNDRASYEQYF. The CDR3 bases are TGTGCCAGTAGTAAAAACGACAGGGCTTCCTACGAGCAGTACTTC.

The chain is built from TRBV5-1 and TRBJ2-3; 9 bases are shared with TRBD2. The CDR3 consists of 17 residues. V lost 0 bases to trimming and J lost 4 bases; unmatched junction nucleotides: 9. Germline V lookup: CDR1 SGHRS, CDR2 YFSETQ. The CDR3 coding sequence is TGCGCCAGCAGCTTGGTGGCGGGGGGGCCCTTGGCAGATACGCAGTATTTT. The encoded protein is CASSLVAGGPLADTQYF.

The CDR3: CASSDRAGIYGYTF. The CDR3 region has the DNA TGTGCCAGCAGTGATAGGGCAGGGATCTATGGCTACACCTTC. The chain joins TRBV25-1 to TRBJ1-2, with D possibly being TRBD1 (5 bases). This CDR3 has 14 residues. Trimming stripped 3 bases from V and 4 bases from J, with 12 bases between. The germline CDR1 and CDR2 sequences are MGHDK and SYGVNS.